A selection of T cell receptor beta chains follows, all from one sample in a study of CD8 T cells in Susac syndrome. TCRdb reprocessed the immunoSEQ multiplex PCR reads via MiXCR and lists one record per CDR3 protein. The repertoire holds fewer than 200,000 distinct CDR3 sequences, approximately 93% seen once, with 0.1% in the top ten. The specimen was CD4+ T cells from PBMCs. Source of these receptors: a human donor in good health. CDR3s include the opening cysteine and the closing phenylalanine or tryptophan. The D gene is left open where the match is weak. Expanded clones are given a class, and other clones once, few, many or no size at all.

TRBV14	TRBD1	TRBJ2-1	-	TGTGCCAGCAGCCAAGAGGTAGAGTGGGGGACAGGGGATTTGGATGAGCAGTTCTTC	CASSQEVEWGTGDLDEQFF
TRBV12-3/TRBV12-4	-	TRBJ2-3	-	TGTGCCGCAGGGGGGGGCCTCCCCGGAGATACGCAGTATTTT	CAAGGGLPGDTQYF
TRBV5-1	TRBD1	TRBJ1-1	-	TGCGCCAGCAGGGTGCAGGGGGGGAACACTGAAGCTTTCTTT	CASRVQGGNTEAFF
TRBV5-1	TRBD2	TRBJ2-1	-	TGCGCCAGCAGCCAGGGACTAGCGGGCGGCAATGAGCAGTTCTTC	CASSQGLAGGNEQFF
TRBV30	TRBD1	TRBJ1-2	-	TGTGCCTGGAGTGCCCACCACAGGGGACTTAACTATGGCTACACCTTC	CAWSAHHRGLNYGYTF
TRBV3-1	-	TRBJ2-7	-	TGTGCCAGCAGCCAACAGGGCGAGCAGTACTTC	CASSQQGEQYF
TRBV3-1	TRBD2	TRBJ2-7	-	TGTGCCAGCAGCCCATGGGCGGGGGGGCCCTACGAGCAGTACTTC	CASSPWAGGPYEQYF
TRBV27	TRBD1	TRBJ1-2	-	TGTGCCAGCAGAGCCTTGACAGGGATTATTGGTGGCTACACCTTC	CASRALTGIIGGYTF
TRBV6-2/TRBV6-3	-	TRBJ2-5	-	TGTGCCAGCCTCCGGGACCTAATGCAAGAGACCCAGTACTTC	CASLRDLMQETQYF
TRBV2	-	TRBJ2-5	-	TGTGCCAGCAGGGAAACAGGGTTGGGAGAGACCCAGTACTTC	CASRETGLGETQYF
TRBV7-2	-	TRBJ1-2	-	TGTGCCAGCAGCTTTTATCGGGGTAGCTATGGCTACACCTTC	CASSFYRGSYGYTF
TRBV3-1	TRBD2	TRBJ2-7	-	TGTGCCAGCACCTCATTGGGGGGGGGACTCGAGCAGTACTTC	CASTSLGGGLEQYF
TRBV7-3	TRBD1	TRBJ2-2	-	TGTGCCAGCAGCTTGTCGGGACAGGTTAGCACCGGGGAGCTGTTTTTT	CASSLSGQVSTGELFF
TRBV5-6	-	TRBJ1-1	-	TGTGCCAGCAGCTCCAACCAACGGGGGACTTTCTTT	CASSSNQRGTFF
TRBV19	-	TRBJ2-5	-	TGTGCCAGTAGTATAGGAGGCCAGGCTGGGACCCAGTACTTC	CASSIGGQAGTQYF
TRBV28	-	TRBJ2-6	-	TGTGCCATCGGCGCCGGGACAGGGGCCAACGTCCTGACTTTC	CAIGAGTGANVLTF
TRBV2	-	TRBJ2-2	-	TGTGCCAGTAAAGACGGATCGAACACCGGGGAGCTGTTTTTT	CASKDGSNTGELFF
TRBV20-1	-	TRBJ1-5	-	TGCAGTGCTAGTAGGCCAGGGCCTAGCAATCAGCCCCAGCATTTT	CSASRPGPSNQPQHF
TRBV12-3/TRBV12-4	-	TRBJ1-1	-	TGTGCCAGCATGACGCACATGGGAACTGAAGCTTTCTTT	CASMTHMGTEAFF
TRBV20-1	-	TRBJ2-5	-	TGCAGTGCTAGAGATCTGCCAGGAGTCCTACCGACCCAGTACTTC	CSARDLPGVLPTQYF
TRBV7-2	-	TRBJ1-2	-	TGTGCCAGCAGCCCTAGGGACCAAAACTACTATGGCTACACCTTC	CASSPRDQNYYGYTF
TRBV2	TRBD2	TRBJ2-2	-	TGTGCCAGCAGTGGAGATCGAACAATACTAGCGGGGAGCACCGGGGAGCTGTTTTTT	CASSGDRTILAGSTGELFF
TRBV12-3/TRBV12-4	TRBD2	TRBJ2-3	-	TGTGCCAGCACCCTCCGAGCGGGGGGGCCAGATACGCAGTATTTT	CASTLRAGGPDTQYF
TRBV7-2	-	TRBJ2-6	once	TGTGCCAGCAGCTTATGGGGGTCTGGGGCCAACGTCCTGACTTTC	CASSLWGSGANVLTF
TRBV2	-	TRBJ1-2	-	TGTGCCAGCAGTAGGGGGAGGTCTAACTATGGCTACACCTTC	CASSRGRSNYGYTF
TRBV19	-	TRBJ2-7	few	TGTGCCAGTAGTATGGCGGAGGGCCCGTACGAGCAGTACTTC	CASSMAEGPYEQYF
TRBV3-1	-	TRBJ2-7	few	TGTGCCAGCAGCCAAGTAGGCAGGGTCTACGAGCAGTACTTC	CASSQVGRVYEQYF
TRBV29-1	-	TRBJ2-7	-	TGCAGCGTTGGACCCAGTTACGTCGAGCTGTACTTC	CSVGPSYVELYF
TRBV7-3	TRBD1	TRBJ2-2	-	TGTGCCAGCAGCTTAGGGGACAGGGTCACCGGGGAGCTGTTTTTT	CASSLGDRVTGELFF
TRBV4-1	-	TRBJ2-2	-	TGCGCCAGCAGCCAAACCGTCTGGGGGGCGAACACCGGGGAGCTGTTTTTT	CASSQTVWGANTGELFF
TRBV27	-	TRBJ1-2	-	TGTGCCAGCAGATCACAGGGTTTGGGCTATGGCTACACCTTC	CASRSQGLGYGYTF
TRBV5-1	-	TRBJ2-7	-	TGCGCCAGTACAGTATCGGGGAGCTCCTACGAGCAGTACTTC	CASTVSGSSYEQYF
TRBV14	TRBD1	TRBJ1-2	-	TGTGCCAGCAGCCGCACAGGGGGCGCGGACTATGGCTACACCTTC	CASSRTGGADYGYTF
TRBV5-1	-	TRBJ2-3	-	TGCGCCAGCAGCTTGGGGGCCCAGGGATTAGATACGCAGTATTTT	CASSLGAQGLDTQYF
TRBV30	-	TRBJ2-2	-	TGTGCCTGGATCAGAATAGCAGGGTTAACCGGGGAGCTGTTTTTT	CAWIRIAGLTGELFF
TRBV7-2	-	TRBJ1-1	-	TGTGCCAGCAGCCCTAGGGGAGGGAGGACTGAAGCTTTCTTT	CASSPRGGRTEAFF
TRBV6-6	-	TRBJ1-3	-	TGTGCCAGCAGTTACTCCGGATCCTCTGGAAACACCATATATTTT	CASSYSGSSGNTIYF
TRBV5-4	-	TRBJ2-2	-	TGTGCCAGCAGGTTGCAGGGTGTCGACACCGGGGAGCTGTTTTTT	CASRLQGVDTGELFF
TRBV28	-	TRBJ2-3	-	TGTGCCAGCAGTCTACTATTAATCAGCACAGATACGCAGTATTTT	CASSLLLISTDTQYF
TRBV5-8	-	TRBJ2-5	-	TGTGCCAGCAGCTTCCTGGGACATCAAGAGACCCAGTACTTC	CASSFLGHQETQYF
TRBV6-6	-	TRBJ1-1	-	TGTGCCAGCAGTTACACCCCCGGCGGGGCCAGCACTGAAGCTTTCTTT	CASSYTPGGASTEAFF
TRBV5-1	-	TRBJ2-5	-	TGCGCCAGCAGCTTGGGGAGCTACTCCTCAGGGGAGACCCAGTACTTC	CASSLGSYSSGETQYF
TRBV23-1	-	TRBJ1-5	-	TGCGCCAGCAGTCAGCCTCAGGCGGGGAATCAGCCCCAGCATTTT	CASSQPQAGNQPQHF
TRBV5-4	TRBD2	TRBJ2-1	-	TGTGCCAGCAGCCTCCGATCTAGCGGGGTCAATGAGCAGTTCTTC	CASSLRSSGVNEQFF
TRBV4-1	TRBD1	TRBJ1-2	-	TGCGCCAGCAGCTCCCCATGGACAGGGGGCGGCTACACCTTC	CASSSPWTGGGYTF
TRBV30	-	TRBJ2-3	-	TGTGCCTGGGCCCCGGGACTCCTAAACACAGATACGCAGTATTTT	CAWAPGLLNTDTQYF
TRBV7-2	TRBD1	TRBJ1-2	-	TGTGCCAGCAGGTCGGGACAGGGATATGGCTACACCTTC	CASRSGQGYGYTF
TRBV2	-	TRBJ1-5	once	TGTGCCAGCAGTGAAGCCGGGACACCTCTCCAGCCCCAGCATTTT	CASSEAGTPLQPQHF
TRBV29-1	TRBD1	TRBJ2-7	-	TGCAGCGCCGGGACAGGAGCCTACGAGCAGTACTTC	CSAGTGAYEQYF
TRBV29-1	-	TRBJ2-1	-	TGCAGCGTTGACATTGTTCCTGAGCAGTTCTTC	CSVDIVPEQFF
TRBV29-1	TRBD1	TRBJ1-1	-	TGCAGCGTTGGGGAGGGGGCGGTTGGGAACACTGAAGCTTTCTTT	CSVGEGAVGNTEAFF
TRBV28	-	TRBJ1-5	-	TGTGCCAGCAGTTCGTCTTCGGCAGGGAGCAATCAGCCCCAGCATTTT	CASSSSSAGSNQPQHF
TRBV5-1	TRBD1	TRBJ2-1	-	TGCGCCAGCATTTCAGGGGGTAATGAGCAGTTCTTC	CASISGGNEQFF
TRBV9	TRBD1	TRBJ2-7	once	TGTGCCAGCAGCGTAGGACAGGGAAGGACCTACGAGCAGTACTTC	CASSVGQGRTYEQYF
TRBV2	TRBD2	TRBJ2-2	once	TGTGCCAGCATACCGGGACTAGGGATCGGGGAGCTGTTTTTT	CASIPGLGIGELFF
TRBV7-2	-	TRBJ2-7	-	TGTGCCAGCAGAAAGGGGGGACAGAGCTACGAGCAGTACTTC	CASRKGGQSYEQYF
TRBV12-3/TRBV12-4	-	TRBJ1-2	-	TGTGCCAGCAACCGTTCCCCTTCCCGACATGGCTACACCTTC	CASNRSPSRHGYTF